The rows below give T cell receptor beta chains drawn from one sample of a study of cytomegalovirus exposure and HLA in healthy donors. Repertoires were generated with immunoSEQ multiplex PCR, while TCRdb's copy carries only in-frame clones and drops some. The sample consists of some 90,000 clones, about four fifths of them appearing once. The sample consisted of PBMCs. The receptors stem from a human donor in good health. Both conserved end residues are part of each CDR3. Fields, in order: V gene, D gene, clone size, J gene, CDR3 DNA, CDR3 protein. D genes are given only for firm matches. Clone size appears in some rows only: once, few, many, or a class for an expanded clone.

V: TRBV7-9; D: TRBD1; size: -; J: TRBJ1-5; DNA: TGTGCCAGCAGCTCCGCCGGGACAGTTGGGAATCAGCCCCAGCATTTT; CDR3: CASSSAGTVGNQPQHF
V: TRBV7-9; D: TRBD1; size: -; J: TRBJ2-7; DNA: TGTGCCAGCACCCGCGACAGGGGCGAGCGTTACTTC; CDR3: CASTRDRGERYF
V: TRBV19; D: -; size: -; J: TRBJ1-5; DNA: TGTGCCAGTAGTGCAACTAGGGGGGGATTCAATCAGCCCCAGCATTTT; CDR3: CASSATRGGFNQPQHF
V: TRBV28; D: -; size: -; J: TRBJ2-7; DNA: TGTGCCAGCAGGGAGGAGGGACGGGAGCAGTACTTC; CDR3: CASREEGREQYF
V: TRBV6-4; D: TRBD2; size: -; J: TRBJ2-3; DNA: TGTGCCAGCAGTGTTAGCGGGGGGGCAGATACGCAGTATTTT; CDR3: CASSVSGGADTQYF
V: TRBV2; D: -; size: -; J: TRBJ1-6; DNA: TGTGCCAGCAGTGGAGGGAGGGGCGCCGGTTCACCCCTCCACTTT; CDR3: CASSGGRGAGSPLHF
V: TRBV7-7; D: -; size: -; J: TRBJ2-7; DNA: TGTGCCAGCAGCTCCGGGGAGGTCTCCGAGCAGTACTTC; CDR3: CASSSGEVSEQYF
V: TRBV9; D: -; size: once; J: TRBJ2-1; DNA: TGTGCCAGCAGCGCCCTGAATGAGCAGTTCTTC; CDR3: CASSALNEQFF
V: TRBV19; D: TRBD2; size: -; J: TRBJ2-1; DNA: TGTGCCAGTAGTACGTCGCTAGCGGTTTACAATGAGCAGTTCTTC; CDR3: CASSTSLAVYNEQFF
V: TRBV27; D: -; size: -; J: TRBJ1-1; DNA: TGTGCCAGCCACAAAAACACTGAAGCTTTCTTT; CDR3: CASHKNTEAFF
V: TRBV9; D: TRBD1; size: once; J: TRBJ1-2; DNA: TGTGCCAGCAGCGTCCCCACGACAGGGGTTGGGGGCTACACCTTC; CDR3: CASSVPTTGVGGYTF
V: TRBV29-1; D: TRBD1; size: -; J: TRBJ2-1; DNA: TGCAGCGTTGGCCGGGACAGTAAAACAAATGAGCAGTTCTTC; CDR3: CSVGRDSKTNEQFF
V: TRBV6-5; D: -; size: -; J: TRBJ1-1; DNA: TGTGCCAGCAGTTACGCACGGGGGGGTGAAGCTTTCTTT; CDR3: CASSYARGGEAFF
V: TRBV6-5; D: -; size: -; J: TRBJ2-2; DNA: TGCGCTAGTAAGGGGTTGACCGGGGAGCTGTTTTTT; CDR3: CASKGLTGELFF
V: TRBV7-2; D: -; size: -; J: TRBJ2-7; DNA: TGTGCCAGCAGCTTACCAGGGTTCTCCTCCTACGAGCAGTACTTC; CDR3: CASSLPGFSSYEQYF
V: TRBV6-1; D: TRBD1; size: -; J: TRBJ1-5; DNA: TGTGCCAGCAGTGAAAGCCAGGGGGGCAATCAGCCCCAGCATTTT; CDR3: CASSESQGGNQPQHF
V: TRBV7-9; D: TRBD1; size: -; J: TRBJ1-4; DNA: TGTGCCAGCAGCTTAGGGGACAGGGGATTTGCAACTAATGAAAAACTGTTTTTT; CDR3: CASSLGDRGFATNEKLFF
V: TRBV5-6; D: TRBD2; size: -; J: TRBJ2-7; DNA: TGTGCCAGCAGCTCCCGCCAGCGCAGCGGGAGGATCCACGAGCAGTACTTC; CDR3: CASSSRQRSGRIHEQYF
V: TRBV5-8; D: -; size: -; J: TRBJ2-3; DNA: TGTGCCAGCAGCCCCGGACAGAGCACAGATACGCAGTATTTT; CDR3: CASSPGQSTDTQYF